This record looks at one TCR beta chain sequence and its context. The data originate from a study of T cell changes during pregnancy in multiple sclerosis. TCRdb's table, derived via immunoSEQ multiplex PCR, lists solely in-frame clones and lacks some. The data hold tens of thousands of clones, with 90% to 95% observed a single time. Sequences were derived from CD4+ T cells from peripheral blood mononuclear cells, sampled in the second trimester of pregnancy. This TCR derives from a female donor with multiple sclerosis, enrolled in a pregnancy study.

CDR3: CASSQVKGRGNTIYF. The CDR3 DNA is TGCGCCAGCAGCCAAGTCAAGGGGAGGGGAAACACCATATATTTT. This chain connects TRBV4-1 to TRBJ1-3; tentatively, D is TRBD1 (5 bases). Trimming removed 1 base from V and 4 bases from J, with 11 bases in between. The CDR3 is made up of 15 amino acids. CDR1 MGHRA and CDR2 YSYEKL come from the germline V gene.